Shown below are 25 T cell receptor beta chains from a single sample sequenced in a study of CD8 T cells in ankylosing spondylitis. A single record per CDR3 protein comes from TCRdb applying MiXCR to the 5' RACE reads. The sample has roughly 120,000 distinct CDR3 sequences; around 7% are singletons. The material sequenced was blood, either unsorted or a sorted T cell fraction (not recorded which). Receptors originate from a male donor with ankylosing spondylitis or in good health (not recorded which).

This clonotype showed up many times. V gene TRBV6-2 or TRBV6-3 combines with J gene TRBJ2-7; D uncertain. V was pared by 8 bases and J by 4 bases, with 27 bases between. The CDR3 extends over 17 amino acids. Germline lookup yields CDR1 MNHEY and CDR2 SVGEGT. The CDR3 region is CASQPTTLDGRLYEQYF. CDR3 nucleotide sequence: TGTGCCAGCCAACCTACAACTTTGGACGGACGTCTATACGAGCAGTACTTC.

This clonotype has a count of ten or more. The chain is built from TRBV28 and TRBJ1-5; D unresolved. The CDR3 is 12 amino acids. Trimming cost V 4 bases and J 5 bases, with 6 bases left between them. Germline values: CDR1 MDHEN, CDR2 SYDVKM. The CDR3 sequence is CASSSADQPQHF. The CDR3 DNA sequence: TGTGCCAGCAGTTCGGCGGATCAGCCCCAGCATTTT.

This clonotype was recorded at least ten times. The chain recombines TRBV5-1 with TRBJ2-1; D unresolved. Germline V gives CDR1 SGHRS, CDR2 YFSETQ. This CDR3 is 15 amino acids long. Trimming shortened V by 0 bases and J by 5 bases, and 12 bases separated the two germline ends. DNA for the CDR3: TGCGCCAGCAGCTTGGTGGCAGGCCCCCACAATGAGCAGTTCTTC. Translated: CASSLVAGPHNEQFF.

The sample holds many counts of this clonotype. V is TRBV12-3 or TRBV12-4 and J is TRBJ2-5; no reliable D call. V was trimmed by 6 bases and J by 4 bases, leaving 6 bases between them. This CDR3 comprises 11 residues. Written as DNA, the CDR3 is TGTGCCAGCAGCAACCGAGAGACCCAGTACTTC. Translating gives CASSNRETQYF.

This clonotype was seen repeatedly, ten times or more. The chain joins TRBV7-2 to TRBJ2-7; a weak D match, TRBD2 (5 bases). The CDR3 loop spans 15 amino acids. Trimming took off 5 bases at V and 5 bases at J, with 19 bases between the two ends. Germline values: CDR1 SGHTA, CDR2 FQGNSA. The CDR3 DNA sequence: TGTGCCAGCAGCCCCCTCATGAGGGCAGTAAACGAGCAGTACTTC. It specifies CASSPLMRAVNEQYF.

This clonotype was recorded many times. The V call is TRBV7-3, the J call TRBJ2-1; D unclear. The ends were cut back, 5 bases at V and 8 bases at J, with 13 bases in the middle. The CDR3 is 13 residues long. Per germline, CDR1 SGHTA and CDR2 FQGTGA. The CDR3 loop is CASSQTDGDEQFF. The CDR3 bases are TGTGCCAGCAGCCAAACCGACGGCGATGAGCAGTTCTTC.

Many counts were recorded for this clonotype. The J gene is TRBJ1-1, the V gene TRBV5-1; weak D call: TRBD1 (5 bases). This CDR3 is built from 15 residues. V was shortened by 0 bases and J by 3 bases, with 12 bases between the two germline ends. Germline V gene sequence: CDR1 SGHRS, CDR2 YFSETQ. The CDR3 DNA sequence: TGCGCCAGCAGCTTGGTAAGAAGGGGTGACACTGAAGCTTTCTTT. Its protein product is CASSLVRRGDTEAFF.

In this sample, this clonotype turned up a few times. The chain links TRBV12-3 or TRBV12-4 to TRBJ1-2, with D tentatively TRBD1 (5 bases). The germline V and J ends were trimmed by 7 bases and 2 bases, with 14 bases remaining between them. The CDR3 covers 14 residues. The DNA of the CDR3 is TGTGCCAGCACCCCGGAGACAGCCAACTATGGCTACACCTTC. Translating it yields CASTPETANYGYTF.

The rearrangement uses TRBV28 and TRBJ1-2; TRBD1 might be the D (6 bases). The germline V gene encodes CDR1 MDHEN and CDR2 SYDVKM. This CDR3 has 15 amino acids. The ends were cut back, 3 bases at V and 5 bases at J, with 16 bases in the middle. The CDR3 bases are TGTGCCAGCAGTTTTTGGGGGCCGGCGGGATATGGCTACACCTTC. Translated, it gives CASSFWGPAGYGYTF.

This clonotype occurred many times. The V call is TRBV3-1, the J call TRBJ2-3; 11 bases line up with TRBD2. J was trimmed by 10 bases and V by 0 bases; bases with no gene match: 3. Germline lookup yields CDR1 LGHDT and CDR2 YNNKEL (reference sequence). This CDR3 has 14 amino acids. The CDR3 loop reads CASSQEGLAAPQYF. The DNA for the CDR3 is TGTGCCAGCAGCCAAGAGGGACTAGCGGCCCCGCAGTATTTT.

The genes are TRBV7-2 and TRBJ1-3; D unclear. CDR1 SGHTA and CDR2 FQGNSA come from the germline V gene. The CDR3 sequence is 15 residues long. The ends were cut back, 5 bases at V and 0 bases at J, with 11 bases in the middle. CDR3 nucleotide sequence: TGTGCCAGCAGCCCAGTTCTTCTCTCTGGAAACACCATATATTTT. Its protein product is CASSPVLLSGNTIYF.

This clonotype was counted at least ten times. This rearrangement joins TRBV20-1 to TRBJ1-1; D unclear. The V gene's germline CDR1 is DFQATT and CDR2 SNEGSKA (reference sequence). This CDR3 contains 13 residues. The ends were cut back, 6 bases at V and 3 bases at J, with 14 bases in the middle. The CDR3 reads CSAAEGFDTEAFF. In nucleotides, the CDR3 is TGCAGTGCCGCCGAAGGGTTTGACACTGAAGCTTTCTTT.

This rearrangement joins TRBV7-8 to TRBJ1-5; D is unresolved. Germline CDR1 is SGHVS and CDR2 is FQNEAQ. Trimming left V 4 bases short and J 4 bases short, with 17 bases between. CDR3 length: 16 residues. The CDR3 reads CASSSMDGGLNQPQHF. CDR3 DNA sequence: TGTGCCAGCAGCTCAATGGACGGAGGTCTGAATCAGCCCCAGCATTTT.

This clonotype showed up many times. The chain has TRBV5-1 and TRBJ1-2, with TRBD1 matching 8 bases. The CDR3 extends over 17 amino acids. Germline V gene lookup returns CDR1 SGHRS and CDR2 YFSETQ. V was clipped by 3 bases and J by 7 bases; unmatched bases: 17. This chain's CDR3 is CASSSMGQAGAIRGYTF. The CDR3 nucleotides read TGCGCCAGCAGCTCCATGGGACAGGCAGGTGCTATTCGTGGCTACACCTTC.

This clonotype was detected many times. The chain uses TRBV27 and TRBJ2-7; 8 bases are a match to TRBD1. J was trimmed by 4 bases and V by 3 bases; bases with no gene match: 8. The CDR3 spans 15 residues. The germline CDR1 and CDR2 sequences are MNHEY and SMNVEV (reference sequence). This CDR3 is CASSFPGTGIYEQYF. CDR3 nucleotide sequence: TGTGCCAGCAGTTTTCCCGGGACAGGTATATACGAGCAGTACTTC.

Ten or more counts support this clonotype. The chain uses TRBV7-2 and TRBJ2-3; no reliable D call. Germline-derived CDR1 and CDR2 are SGHTA and FQGNSA. Deletions cut 3 bases from V and 0 bases from J, with 10 bases between. The CDR3 totals 15 residues. DNA of the CDR3: TGTGCCAGCAGCTTCGCGGTGACTAGCACAGATACGCAGTATTTT. It specifies CASSFAVTSTDTQYF.

This clonotype was seen repeatedly, ten times or more. This rearrangement joins TRBV5-1 to TRBJ1-2; 7 bases map to TRBD1. Germline trimming cut 3 bases from V and 8 bases from J; bases unmatched to any gene: 13. The CDR3 sequence is 15 residues long. Germline CDR1 and CDR2: SGHRS and YFSETQ. The CDR3 DNA reads as TGCGCCAGCAGCTCGGCCACCAACACAGGGGACGGCTACACCTTC. It specifies CASSSATNTGDGYTF.

This clonotype was counted many times. The chain has TRBV5-1 and TRBJ1-2; D not resolved. There are 14 residues in the CDR3. Germline values: CDR1 SGHRS, CDR2 YFSETQ. V lost 0 bases and J 2 bases, leaving 8 bases between the germline ends. CDR3 amino acids: CASSLDPANYGYTF. The DNA of the CDR3 is TGCGCCAGCAGCTTGGATCCGGCCAACTATGGCTACACCTTC.

This clonotype has a count of ten or more. The chain couples TRBV12-3 or TRBV12-4 to TRBJ2-1; 7 bases align to TRBD2. The trim removed 1 base at V and 7 bases at J, leaving 13 bases unmatched. The CDR3 is made up of 17 amino acids. The CDR3 sequence: CASSLGVGGGPRNEQFF. CDR3 nucleotides: TGTGCCAGCAGTTTAGGAGTGGGGGGAGGGCCAAGAAATGAGCAGTTCTTC.

In this sample, this clonotype turned up many times. The chain has TRBV18 and TRBJ1-2, with D maybe TRBD1 (6 bases). The CDR3 has 15 amino acids. Germline V CDR1 and CDR2: KGHSH, LQKENI. V was shortened by 2 bases and J by 6 bases, with 16 bases between the two germline ends. The CDR3 DNA reads as TGTGCCAGCTCACCAACACTACAGGGCTCGGATGGCTACACCTTC. As protein: CASSPTLQGSDGYTF.

This clonotype occurred many times. The rearrangement uses TRBV6-5 and TRBJ2-1; 7 bases align to TRBD2. V lost 0 bases to trimming and J lost 4 bases; unmatched junction nucleotides: 9. The germline V gene has CDR1 MNHEY and CDR2 SVGAGI. The CDR3 is 17 amino acids. The CDR3 sequence: CASSYSFDSGNYNEQFF. As DNA, the CDR3 is TGTGCCAGCAGTTACTCGTTTGACAGCGGGAATTACAATGAGCAGTTCTTC.

This clonotype was found many times. The rearrangement joins TRBV7-9 to TRBJ2-7; D gene ambiguous. The CDR3 has 14 residues. Trimming removed 4 bases from V and 6 bases from J, with 16 bases in between. In germline, CDR1 is SEHNR, CDR2 FQNEAQ (reference sequence). CDR3 in DNA: TGTGCCAGCAGCTCCGCATCCGGACGGCTCGAGCAGTACTTC. It yields the protein CASSSASGRLEQYF.

This clonotype was counted at least ten times. V and J are TRBV3-1 and TRBJ2-3, with D possibly TRBD2 on 5 matching bases. V gave up 1 base and J gave up 2 bases, with 10 bases separating them. CDR1 LGHDT and CDR2 YNNKEL come from the germline V gene (reference sequence). CDR3 length equals 15 residues. As DNA, the CDR3 is TGTGCCAGCAGCCAAGTGAGCGGTATCACAGATACGCAGTATTTT. It codes for CASSQVSGITDTQYF.

This clonotype was picked up many times. J is TRBJ1-1 and V is TRBV20-1; unclear D gene. CDR3 length equals 12 residues. V lost 4 bases, J lost 1 base, and 7 bases lay in between. The germline CDR1 and CDR2 sequences are DFQATT and SNEGSKA (reference sequence). CDR3 residues: CSAKFPNTEAFF. In nucleotides, the CDR3 is TGCAGTGCTAAATTTCCGAACACTGAAGCTTTCTTT.

This clonotype was seen at least ten times. The chain joins TRBV20-1 to TRBJ2-7; 16 bases match TRBD2. Germline CDR1 is DFQATT and CDR2 is SNEGSKA (reference sequence). The V gene end was trimmed by 0 bases and the J gene end by 2 bases; junction bases not matched to a gene: 4. The CDR3 length is 17 residues. The CDR3 region has the DNA TGCAGTGCTAGAGATTTGGGACTAGCGGGAGGGCCCTACGAGCAGTACTTC. Translation: CSARDLGLAGGPYEQYF.